The T cell receptor beta chain described here comes from a study of T cells in Graves' hyperthyroidism and ophthalmopathy (dated by TCRdb to between 2019 and 2020). In terms of the full investigation: To identify distinguishing TCR V-J signatures, a discovery cohort of 90 to 100 patients was used, comprising 43 with Graves' ophthalmopathy and around 60 with stable Graves' hyperthyroidism. Whether ophthalmopathy could be predicted prospectively was tested in an independent validation cohort made up of 18 to 20 hyperthyroidism patients plus 17 patients who later progressed to ophthalmopathy. For training and testing, the 80 to 100 patients in the discovery cohort were randomly divided in a 7:3 ratio. Thyroid tissue and blood T-cell repertoires from more than 5 Graves' hyperthyroidism patients were also compared in the study. Once sampling was done, hyperthyroidism patients were given methimazole at a starting dose of 30 mg daily, whereas ophthalmopathy patients were given high-dose intravenous methylprednisolone. According to the paper, TCR Vbeta CDR3 sequencing was carried out on some 140 peripheral blood samples, which came from under 50 ophthalmopathy, roughly 75 hyperthyroidism and around 17 progressor patients. On the study overall, not on this receptor specifically: Blood samples also contained most of the expanded thyroid clonotypes (frequency above 0.001), which suggests that blood repertoires may reflect thyroid immune responses. A 13 V-J signature model separated ophthalmopathy from stable hyperthyroidism, with roughly 88% sensitivity and roughly 81% specificity in cross-validation and 80%/75% in testing. In validation, the model predicted progression to ophthalmopathy with 65% to 71% sensitivity and 72% to 85% specificity, a median of approximately 6.5 months before onset. Sample size was not statistically predetermined, and investigators were not blinded to group allocation.

The germline V gene gives CDR1 as SGHTA and CDR2 as FQGNSA. Cut back by 5 bases and 3 bases, the V and J ends lie 17 bases apart. The CDR3 holds 16 amino acids from the cysteine to the phenylalanine. Here the CDR3 DNA is all that survives: 48 bases in frame from base 1. Patients with uncontrolled infections, other autoimmune diseases, pregnancy or lactation were excluded. Clinical symptoms, serum thyroxine and TRAb, thyroid ultrasound, and orbital computed tomography formed the basis for the diagnoses. Trizol reagent was used to extract total RNA, and RNA quality was then checked on an Agilent 2100 Bioanalyzer. This clonotype was detected ten times or more. The target of this receptor is not known. Per-nucleotide qualities are absent, and no much larger clonotype sits a single base away. The TCR beta CDR3 regions were amplified from the RNA transcripts. For the first round of RT-PCR on the TCR CDR3, the HTBI primer set was used together with the Qiagen OneStep RT-PCR kit. The libraries were constructed in a second round of multiplex PCR and then size-selected and purified. The libraries were sequenced on an Illumina HiSeq2000 using paired-end 100 bp reads. On the authors' methods: SOAPnuke was used to process the raw data, with reads discarded if the reads contained adapters or uncalled bases, had a mean Phred below 15, or lacked an exact constant-primer or identifier match. COPE v1.2.5 was used to merge the high-quality paired reads, and each unique nucleotide sequence was defined as a clonotype. Clonotypes were aligned to IMGT TRBV, TRBD and TRBJ reference segments using MiTCR v1.1. The analysis was restricted to V-J combinations with a frequency above 0.0001, which together covered approximately 99% of the repertoires. A TCS score was defined as the ratio between F50 (clonal expansion) and ExV (chaos), using BLOSUM62-based TCRdist between CDR3 peptides within each V-J. Welch's t-statistics and random forest reduced fewer than 550 V-J features to roughly 13, which were used in a naive Bayes classifier (R e1071). Thyroid-blood repertoire similarity was quantified with the Morisita-Horn index. TCRdb redid the processing of the public reads, applying fastp at Q25 and MiXCR, and retained in-frame beta chains. For every CDR3 protein sequence, its rows merge into one entry that carries the most common genes and DNA. The V and J calls, along with clone size, are taken from TCRdb and not from the paper's own processing. The sample table lists 500,000 to 600,000 distinct CDR3 sequences, 35% to 50% of them with a count of one. Clones ranked in the top ten supply around 44% of the sample.

Sequencing was done on a sample of peripheral blood or thyroid tissue (not recorded which). This clonotype originated in an adult woman with Graves' disease, either hyperthyroidism or ophthalmopathy (not recorded which). The chain was built from TRBV7-2 and TRBJ1-3, with a weak D call of TRBD1 (5 bases match). The DNA sequence is TGTGCCAGCAGCATCCAAAGTGGGGACTTTGGAAACACCATATATTTT. Translated, this is CASSIQSGDFGNTIYF.